Detailed here is one TCR beta chain. Its antigen is unknown. It was with a sample-barcoded 5' primer and a J-beta primer mix that a second PCR of about 6 to 12 cycles was run. Each sample yielded at least 3 million CDR3-containing paired-end reads. TCRdb analysed the 5' RACE reads with MiXCR anew, one entry per CDR3 protein. This table holds 1.5 million to 2 million distinct CDR3 sequences, 39% found once. Looked up from germline, CDR1 is SGHVS and CDR2 is FQNEAQ. The CDR3 contains 15 residues. This record comes from a study of blood T cells in healthy people across ages. Study conclusions and caveats: TCR beta diversity was tightly associated with the proportion of naive T cells. In long-lived donors, naive CD4+ cell counts and diversity exceeded those of aged donors.

The V call is TRBV7-8, the J call TRBJ2-7, with 10 bases lining up with TRBD2. The J call may be faulty, since TRBJ2-5 better matches the DNA end. The sample comprised blood. This clonotype originated in a human donor in good health. The CDR3 nucleotides are TGTGCCAGCAGCTTACAAGCGGGGGGGCGGGAGACCCAGTACTTC. Translated, it gives CASSLQAGGRETQYF.